One T cell receptor (beta chain) is described in this entry. In the original analysis: Amplification of reference gene primers provided the estimated nucleated cell counts. TCRdb's table, derived via immunoSEQ multiplex PCR, lists solely in-frame clones and lacks some. The V and J calls and clone size are taken from that table; D and trimming were inferred from the DNA. The sample carries a few hundred thousand clones, 88% recorded once. This entry is derived from a study of blood T cell repertoires in COVID-19. Looking at the study overall: The United States, Italy and Spain supplied acute and convalescent COVID-19 samples.

Germline lookup yields CDR1 SQVTM and CDR2 ANQGSEA. The CDR3 runs to 11 residues. The V gene lost 4 bases and the J gene lost 4 bases, with 5 bases spanning the gap. The receptor comes from a young man with active or convalescent COVID-19. The chain is built from TRBV29-1 and TRBJ2-1; the D is unclear. The sample comprised peripheral blood. CDR3 loop: CSVGTYNEQFF. CDR3 nucleotide sequence: TGCAGCGTTGGAACTTACAATGAGCAGTTCTTC.